The 20 T cell receptor beta chains listed next were all sequenced from one sample in a study of cytomegalovirus exposure and HLA in healthy donors. PCR involved 60 Vbeta and 13 Jbeta primers. Assay used: immunoSEQ multiplex PCR; TCRdb lists only in-frame clones, some missing. Reported are approximately 200,000 clones; the ten largest clones contain approximately 0.74%. Source material: PBMCs. These receptors all stem from a boy younger than 18 in good health and CMV-seronegative.

V gene TRBV7-2 combines with J gene TRBJ2-3; D unresolved. From germline, CDR1 is SGHTA and CDR2 FQGNSA. Trimming pared 3 bases from V and 2 bases from J, leaving 9 bases between. This CDR3 has 14 amino acids. DNA of the CDR3: TGTGCCAGCAGCTTTGAGTCGTCCACAGATACGCAGTATTTT. Protein: CASSFESSTDTQYF.

The chain couples TRBV28 to TRBJ1-5; D gene uncertain. The CDR3 loop spans 16 amino acids. V dropped 6 bases and J dropped 3 bases, with 18 bases sitting between them. The germline gives CDR1 MDHEN, CDR2 SYDVKM. The CDR3 protein is CASSKGSLKTNQPQHF. The CDR3 DNA reads TGTGCCAGCAGCAAAGGGAGTTTGAAGACCAATCAGCCCCAGCATTTT.

This chain joins TRBV4-1 and TRBJ1-5, with D maybe TRBD1 (6 bases). Germline V lookup: CDR1 MGHRA, CDR2 YSYEKL. CDR3 length: 16 residues. Between the trimmed V and J ends, which lost 2 bases and 4 bases, there was a span of 15 bases. CDR3 amino acids: CASSQPVRGSNQPQHF. DNA for the CDR3: TGCGCCAGCAGCCAACCCGTCAGGGGTTCAAATCAGCCCCAGCATTTT.

The chain links TRBV18 to TRBJ1-2; D uncertain. Per the germline V gene, CDR1 is KGHSH and CDR2 is LQKENI. Trimming shortened V by 3 bases and J by 2 bases, and 7 bases separated the two germline ends. The CDR3 is 13 residues long. Here the CDR3 reads CASSPTDNYGYTF. DNA for the CDR3: TGTGCCAGCTCACCTACAGACAACTATGGCTACACCTTC. The full variable domain, rest sourced from reference TRBV18 and TRBJ1-2, is NAGVMQNPRHLVRRRGQEARLRCSPMKGHSHVYWYRQLPEEGLKFMVYLQKENIIDESGMPKERFSAEFPKEGPSILRIQQVVRGDSAAYFCASSPTDNYGYTFGSGTRLTVV.

The V and J genes are TRBV4-2 and TRBJ2-7; tentatively, D is TRBD2 (5 bases). CDR3 length equals 12 residues. The V end lost 6 bases, the J end lost 5 bases, and 11 bases lay between the germline ends. The V gene's germline CDR1 is LGHNA and CDR2 YNFKEQ. The CDR3 DNA reads TGTGCCAGCAGTACTAGAGAGGACGAGCAGTACTTC. Protein: CASSTREDEQYF.

This rearrangement joins TRBV9 to TRBJ2-3; possible D gene TRBD2, 5 bases. The CDR3 length is 12 residues. CDR1 and CDR2 (germline): SGDLS, YYNGEE. V lost 0 bases to trimming and J lost 8 bases, with 7 bases between them. The CDR3 is CASSVVGGTQYF. The CDR3 region has the DNA TGTGCCAGCAGCGTAGTAGGAGGTACGCAGTATTTT. Complete variable domain (other parts from reference TRBV9 and TRBJ2-3): DSGVTQTPKHLITATGQRVTLRCSPRSGDLSVYWYQQSLDQGLQFLIQYYNGEERAKGNILERFSAQQFPDLHSELNLSSLELGDSALYFCASSVVGGTQYFGPGTRLTVL.

The chain has TRBV5-4 and TRBJ2-7, with 7 bases that match TRBD1. V lost 4 bases and J lost 3; bases outside the gene matches: 4. CDR1 is SGHNT, CDR2 YYREEE, per germline (reference sequence). The CDR3 extends over 13 amino acids. The CDR3: CASSQGVVYEQYF. For the CDR3, the DNA is TGTGCCAGCAGCCAGGGGGTTGTCTACGAGCAGTACTTC.

The DNA for the CDR3 is TGTGCCAGCAGCCAAGAGTACGGACTGAGGAACACTGAAGCTTTCTTT. As protein: CASSQEYGLRNTEAFF. The chain recombines TRBV14 with TRBJ1-1; D is uncertain. Trimming stripped 0 bases from V and 1 base from J, with 12 bases between. This CDR3 has 16 residues. Germline CDR1 SGHDN, CDR2 FVKESK. The complete variable domain, with remaining parts taken from reference TRBV14 and TRBJ1-1, reads EAGVTQFPSHSVIEKGQTVTLRCDPISGHDNLYWYRRVMGKEIKFLLHFVKESKQDESGMPNNRFLAERTGGTYSTLKVQPAELEDSGVYFCASSQEYGLRNTEAFFGQGTRLTVV.

The chain recombines TRBV5-1 with TRBJ1-6; 9 positions agree with TRBD1. CDR3 size: 17 residues. Germline V gene lookup returns CDR1 SGHRS and CDR2 YFSETQ. J lost 7 bases, V lost 4 bases, and 12 bases had no gene match. The CDR3 bases are TGCGCCAGCAGCCTTCAGCCCGGGACAGGGCGCAATTCACCCCTCCACTTT. It encodes CASSLQPGTGRNSPLHF. Full variable domain (remainder filled in from reference TRBV5-1 and TRBJ1-6): KAGVTQTPRYLIKTRGQQVTLSCSPISGHRSVSWYQQTPGQGLQFLFEYFSETQRNKGNFPGRFSGRQFSNSRSEMNVSTLELGDSALYLCASSLQPGTGRNSPLHFGNGTRLTVT.

This chain connects TRBV6-6 to TRBJ1-2, with 10 bases fitting TRBD1. Germline CDR1 is MNHNY and CDR2 is SVGAGI (reference sequence). Trimming took 2 bases from V and 10 from J; bases not matched to a gene: 10. The CDR3 is 15 residues long. This chain's CDR3 is CASSYGTGAPNDYTF. CDR3 nucleotides: TGTGCCAGCAGTTACGGGACAGGGGCGCCAAATGACTACACCTTC.

This chain connects TRBV6-5 to TRBJ2-5, with 7 nucleotides matching TRBD1. With the DNA end fitting TRBJ2-7 better, the J assignment may be wrong. The CDR3 is 14 residues long. Germline V CDR1 and CDR2: MNHEY, SVGAGI. Here the CDR3 reads CASSYDRDSYEQYF. The CDR3 DNA reads as TGTGCCAGCAGTTACGACCGGGACAGCTACGAGCAGTACTTC.

The chain combines TRBV10-1 with TRBJ1-1; D remains ambiguous. Germline V gives CDR1 WNHNN, CDR2 SYGVQD (reference sequence). The CDR3 has 12 amino acids. Trimming removed 4 bases at V and 7 bases at J, with 10 bases between. CDR3 region: CASSGRAGEAFF. The CDR3 region has the DNA TGCGCCAGCAGTGGTAGGGCGGGTGAAGCTTTCTTT.

This chain links TRBV5-1 with TRBJ1-2, with D perhaps TRBD1 (5 bases). V was clipped by 1 base and J by 0 bases, with 7 bases between them. There are 14 residues in the CDR3. Germline V gene lookup returns CDR1 SGHRS and CDR2 YFSETQ. Here the CDR3 reads CASSLQGTNYGYTF. Here the CDR3 DNA reads TGCGCCAGCAGCTTGCAGGGAACTAACTATGGCTACACCTTC.

In the case of this clone: Other DNA sequences in this specimen translate into the identical CDR3. V gene TRBV30 combines with J gene TRBJ1-1, with D unclear. The CDR3 is made up of 13 amino acids. Germline CDR1 and CDR2: GTSNPN and SVGIG (reference sequence). Trimming cost V 0 bases and J 5 bases, with 10 bases left between them. This CDR3 is CAWSVSGGTEAFF. The CDR3, as DNA: TGTGCCTGGAGTGTCAGCGGAGGGACTGAAGCTTTCTTT.

The rearrangement joins TRBV9 to TRBJ2-7; the match to TRBD2 covers 9 bases. The germline V gene encodes CDR1 SGDLS and CDR2 YYNGEE. Losses at the gene ends were 2 bases for V and 3 bases for J; bases not matched to a gene: 6. This CDR3 has 15 residues. CDR3 residues: CASSVGSGGIYEQYF. CDR3 DNA sequence: TGTGCCAGCAGCGTGGGGAGCGGGGGGATCTACGAGCAGTACTTC.

With regard to this clone: This same CDR3 is encoded by further DNA sequences in the sample. This chain uses TRBV6-6 with TRBJ1-2; D call uncertain. Trimming left V 5 bases short and J 13 bases short, with 23 bases between. Looked up from germline, CDR1 is MNHNY and CDR2 is SVGAGI (reference sequence). The CDR3 has 14 residues. CDR3 DNA sequence: TGTGCCAGCAGTGACGGTCCCCAGTATTCGGGTTGCACCTTC. This sequence encodes CASSDGPQYSGCTF.

V is TRBV9 and J is TRBJ2-7, with 7 bases lining up with TRBD1. J was trimmed by 3 bases and V by 3 bases; bases with no gene match: 0. The CDR3 sequence is 12 residues long. Per germline, CDR1 SGDLS and CDR2 YYNGEE. The CDR3 DNA reads as TGTGCCAGCAGCGGACAGGGCTACGAGCAGTACTTC. This translates into CASSGQGYEQYF.

The chain links TRBV28 to TRBJ2-3; D call uncertain. The V gene lost 1 base and the J gene lost 7 bases, with 15 bases spanning the gap. Germline CDR1 is MDHEN and CDR2 is SYDVKM. The CDR3 is made up of 15 amino acids. The CDR3 is CASSLYSAARNTQYF. Written as DNA, the CDR3 is TGTGCCAGCAGTTTATATTCGGCCGCCAGGAATACGCAGTATTTT.

CDR3 in DNA: TGTGCCAGCAGTGGAGAAATCGCTGAAGCTTTCTTT. Translating it yields CASSGEIAEAFF. The V gene is TRBV2, the J gene TRBJ1-1; D call uncertain. Germline values: CDR1 SNHLY, CDR2 FYNNEI. CDR3 length equals 12 residues. V was shortened by 4 bases and J by 6 bases, with 9 bases between the two germline ends.

The chain links TRBV5-1 to TRBJ2-2; the D is unclear. The CDR3 consists of 12 residues. Trimming removed 6 bases at V and 5 bases at J, with 8 bases between. In germline, CDR1 is SGHRS, CDR2 YFSETQ. In nucleotides, the CDR3 is TGCGCCAGCATTAACACAACCGGGGAGCTGTTTTTT. Translation: CASINTTGELFF. Based on the CDR3 plus reference TRBV5-1 and TRBJ2-2, the full variable domain is KAGVTQTPRYLIKTRGQQVTLSCSPISGHRSVSWYQQTPGQGLQFLFEYFSETQRNKGNFPGRFSGRQFSNSRSEMNVSTLELGDSALYLCASINTTGELFFGEGSRLTVL.